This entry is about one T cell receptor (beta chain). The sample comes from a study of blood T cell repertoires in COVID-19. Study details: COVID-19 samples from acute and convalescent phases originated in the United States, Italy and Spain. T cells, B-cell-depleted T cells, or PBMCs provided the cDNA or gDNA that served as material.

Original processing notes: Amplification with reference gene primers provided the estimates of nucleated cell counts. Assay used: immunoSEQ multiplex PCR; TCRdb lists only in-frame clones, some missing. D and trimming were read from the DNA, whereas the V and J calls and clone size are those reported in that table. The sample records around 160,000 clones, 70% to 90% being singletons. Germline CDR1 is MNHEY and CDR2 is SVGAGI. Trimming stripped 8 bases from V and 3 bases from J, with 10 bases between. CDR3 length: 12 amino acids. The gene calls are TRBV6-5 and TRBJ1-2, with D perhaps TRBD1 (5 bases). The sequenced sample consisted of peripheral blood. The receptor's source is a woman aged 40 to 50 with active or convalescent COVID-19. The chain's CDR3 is CASADIYYGYTF. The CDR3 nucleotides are TGTGCCAGCGCGGACATCTACTATGGCTACACCTTC.